A few counts support the clone carrying this TCR beta chain. Its antigen is not identified. The data belong to a study of T cells in narcolepsy. Whole-study context: Patients with NT1 or NT2 and healthy control donors were enrolled. Broader study findings: Autoreactive clonotypes reportedly recurred in blood of same and different patients, not controls.

The assay was immunoSEQ multiplex PCR, and TCRdb's table has in-frame clones only and misses some. Of 30,000 or so clones listed, under 85% are singletons. Trimming removed 5 bases from V and 0 bases from J; junction bases left unmatched: 12. The CDR3 length is 18 residues. Looked up from germline, CDR1 is LNHDA and CDR2 is SQIVND (reference sequence). The sequencing input was CD45RA- memory CD4+ T cells from PBMCs. This sequence originates from a human donor with narcolepsy. V gene TRBV19 combines with J gene TRBJ1-5, with 8 bases aligning to TRBD1. The CDR3 is CASSVGQGTTISNQPQHF. Here the CDR3 DNA reads TGTGCCAGTAGTGTCGGACAGGGAACAACTATTAGCAATCAGCCCCAGCATTTT.